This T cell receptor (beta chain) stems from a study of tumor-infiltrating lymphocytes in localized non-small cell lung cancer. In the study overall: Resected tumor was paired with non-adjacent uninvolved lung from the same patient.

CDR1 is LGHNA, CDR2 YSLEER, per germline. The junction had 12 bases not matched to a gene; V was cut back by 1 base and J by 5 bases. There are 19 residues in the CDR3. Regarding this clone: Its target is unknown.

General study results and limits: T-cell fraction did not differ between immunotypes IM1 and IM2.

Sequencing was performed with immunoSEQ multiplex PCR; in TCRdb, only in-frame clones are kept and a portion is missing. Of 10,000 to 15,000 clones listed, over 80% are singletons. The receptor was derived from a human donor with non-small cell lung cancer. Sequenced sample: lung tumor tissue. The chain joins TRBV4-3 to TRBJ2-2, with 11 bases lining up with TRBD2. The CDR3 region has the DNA TGCGCCAGCAGCCAAGTTCTTAGCGGGGGGGCCTTGCCTACCGGGGAGCTGTTTTTT. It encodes CASSQVLSGGALPTGELFF.